The 15 T cell receptor beta chains presented below share a single source sample, sequenced in a study of cytotoxic CD8 clonotypes in ibrutinib-treated CLL. Method: immunoSEQ multiplex PCR; TCRdb's copy keeps in-frame clones and lacks some. The repertoire consists of about 39,000 clones, with 68% occurring once and the leading ten covering approximately 7%. The sample here was PBMCs, taken at disease progression, from a patient treated with ibrutinib. The origin of the receptors is a human donor with chronic lymphocytic leukemia.

The chain uses TRBV5-5 and TRBJ2-2, with a weak D call TRBD1 (5 bases). Trimming cost V 0 bases and J 7 bases, with 10 bases left between them. This CDR3 region has 14 residues. Germline CDR1 is SGHKS and CDR2 is YYEKEE (reference sequence). CDR3 in DNA: TGTGCCAGCAGCTTGGTTGACAGCGTCGGGGAGCTGTTTTTT. This encodes CASSLVDSVGELFF.

This sequence joins TRBV11-3 and TRBJ2-3; D is unresolved. CDR3 size: 12 residues. Germline CDR1 and CDR2: SGHNT and YENEEA. Trimming cost V 6 bases and J 5 bases, with 9 bases left between them. CDR3 residues: CASRLVGDTQYF. CDR3 in DNA: TGTGCCAGCAGGCTAGTCGGAGATACGCAGTATTTT.

This chain joins TRBV28 and TRBJ2-6; TRBD2 aligns across 9 bases. This CDR3 is 17 amino acids long. Germline V gives CDR1 MDHEN, CDR2 SYDVKM. V trimming: 2 bases; J trimming: 3 bases; junction bases outside the gene matches: 5. The CDR3 protein is CASSLSSGRYGANVLTF. CDR3 bases: TGTGCCAGCAGTTTAAGTAGCGGGAGATATGGGGCCAACGTCCTGACTTTC.

The chain joins TRBV27 to TRBJ1-6; 8 bases fit TRBD1. The CDR3 contains 18 residues. Germline CDR1 is MNHEY and CDR2 is SMNVEV (reference sequence). After removal of 2 bases from V and 5 bases from J, the junction contained 11 bases not matched to a gene. The CDR3 reads CASSLGALSRGHNSPLHF. For the CDR3, the DNA is TGTGCCAGCAGTTTAGGTGCCCTGAGCAGGGGGCATAATTCACCCCTCCACTTT.

This clone is judged medium-sized (0.01 to 0.1%). The gene calls are TRBV7-8 and TRBJ1-2; possible D gene TRBD1, 6 bases. The CDR3 is 16 amino acids. Trimming left V 5 bases short and J 4 bases short, with 20 bases between. CDR1 and CDR2 (germline): SGHVS, FQNEAQ. CDR3 DNA: TGTGCCAGCAGCCTAACGGCGGGAGTAGGGGGCTATGGCTACACCTTC. It is translated as CASSLTAGVGGYGYTF.

This clone was seen more than once but under ten times. The V and J genes are TRBV6-5 and TRBJ2-7; D is ambiguous. The V gene lost 6 bases and the J gene lost 0 bases, with 15 bases spanning the gap. This CDR3 region has 15 residues. The germline V gene has CDR1 MNHEY and CDR2 SVGAGI. The CDR3: CASRRLAESSYEQYF. The CDR3 DNA is TGTGCCAGCAGGCGCCTCGCCGAGAGCTCCTACGAGCAGTACTTC.

The chain uses TRBV11-1 and TRBJ1-2; no definite D call. Trimming stripped 3 bases from V and 7 bases from J, with 12 bases between. This CDR3 is 13 amino acids long. The germline V gene has CDR1 SGHAT and CDR2 FQDESV (reference sequence). DNA for the CDR3: TGTGCCAGCAGCTTGGGAGGTTCTAGTGGCTACACCTTC. Protein sequence: CASSLGGSSGYTF.

This chain links TRBV30 with TRBJ2-7, with TRBD1 identical over 8 bases. This CDR3 comprises 14 residues. V was clipped by 1 base and J by 5 bases; unmatched bases: 7. CDR1 GTSNPN and CDR2 SVGIG come from the germline V gene (reference sequence). The CDR3 DNA reads as TGTGCCTGGAGTGAAGGCAGGGGGCGGGACGAGCAGTACTTC. It encodes CAWSEGRGRDEQYF.

The rearrangement uses TRBV6-6 and TRBJ2-1, with D uncertain. The CDR3 is 13 amino acids. The germline V gene encodes CDR1 MNHNY and CDR2 SVGAGI (reference sequence). Trimming removed 0 bases from V and 7 bases from J, with 7 bases in between. CDR3 bases: TGTGCCAGCAGTTACTCGAAAAGAAATGAGCAGTTCTTC. Its protein is CASSYSKRNEQFF.

The V call is TRBV2, the J call TRBJ1-1, with D unresolved. The CDR3 is 13 amino acids. Germline CDR1 is SNHLY and CDR2 is FYNNEI. Trimming left V 4 bases short and J 2 bases short, with 8 bases between. CDR3 amino acids: CASSGALNTEAFF. As DNA, the CDR3 is TGTGCCAGCAGTGGGGCCTTAAACACTGAAGCTTTCTTT.

This chain uses TRBV13 with TRBJ2-1, with 13 positions matching TRBD2. Germline V CDR1 and CDR2: PRHDT, FYEKMQ (reference sequence). V lost 5 bases, J lost 0 bases, and 4 bases stayed unmatched. This CDR3 contains 17 residues. The CDR3 is CASSGTSGTSSYNEQFF. The CDR3 DNA follows: TGTGCCAGCAGCGGGACTAGCGGGACGAGCTCCTACAATGAGCAGTTCTTC.

The chain carries TRBV30 and TRBJ1-1; no reliable D call. The CDR3 is 11 amino acids. V shed 0 bases and J shed 11 bases, with 10 bases lying between them. Germline V gene data show CDR1 as GTSNPN and CDR2 as SVGIG (reference sequence). This chain's CDR3 is CAWSVGVGAFF. Here the CDR3 DNA reads TGTGCCTGGAGTGTGGGAGTGGGCGCTTTCTTT.

Worth noting for this clone: The DNA is omitted, as the CDR3 cannot be located on it reliably, and the CDR3 follows TCRdb's listing. The chain recombines TRBV6-5 with TRBJ2-7; the table's TRBD1 call for D was not verified on the DNA. Both ends counted, the CDR3 spans 14 residues. Germline values: CDR1 MNHEY, CDR2 SVGAGI. CDR3 region: CASSTSDRVYEQYF.

The chain recombines TRBV27 with TRBJ1-4, with unresolved D. Trimming removed 9 bases at V and 6 bases at J, with 29 bases between. This CDR3 region has 18 residues. Germline V gene sequence: CDR1 MNHEY, CDR2 SMNVEV (reference sequence). CDR3 region: CARPGIRPIVIGDEKLFF. As DNA, the CDR3 is TGTGCCAGACCGGGAATTCGGCCAATTGTGATTGGAGATGAAAAACTGTTTTTT.

This clone has a handful of counts. The chain couples TRBV6-4 to TRBJ2-6; D is ambiguous. The ends were cut back, 2 bases at V and 0 bases at J, with 8 bases in the middle. This CDR3 is 16 amino acids long. Germline values: CDR1 MRHNA, CDR2 SNTAGT. CDR3 sequence: CASSDLIRSGANVLTF. DNA for the CDR3: TGTGCCAGCAGTGACCTAATTCGCTCTGGGGCCAACGTCCTGACTTTC.